The T cell receptor (beta chain) described here comes from a study of T cell responses to AZD1222 COVID-19 vaccine. Overall study findings and caveats: Reportedly, nearly half of unique spike TCRs recognized epitopes outside B.1.351/B.1.1.7 mutations. Baseline antibody screening turned up just 6 or 7 seropositive AZD1222 recipients.

This CDR3 comprises 18 residues. The germline V and J ends were trimmed by 4 bases and 1 base, with 20 bases remaining between them. Germline V gene lookup returns CDR1 SGHRS and CDR2 YFSETQ. Method: immunoSEQ multiplex PCR; TCRdb's copy keeps in-frame clones and lacks some. The table records 45,000 to 55,000 clones, more than 65% of them present only once. Points on this clone: Antigen unknown.

Specimen: peripheral blood, collected on day 0 of MenACWY control vaccination. This TCR was recovered from an adult in good health. The chain combines TRBV5-1 with TRBJ1-4; D not resolved. The CDR3 sequence: CASSPTGEGRRTNEKLFF. CDR3 in DNA: TGCGCCAGCAGCCCGACCGGGGAGGGTCGGCGAACTAATGAAAAACTGTTTTTT.